These 8 T cell receptor beta chains share one sample of origin, sequenced in a study of identifying expanded T cells in peripheral blood. Measured with immunoSEQ multiplex PCR; TCRdb has only the in-frame clones, and not every one. The sample consists of under 70,000 clones, over 75% of them appearing once. Material for sequencing was blood. The receptors shown here come from a person between 18 and 75 years old in good health.

The CDR3 DNA reads as TGTGCCAGCAGTCCGACAGTTCCGCGAAACTATGGCTACACCTTC. This translates into CASSPTVPRNYGYTF. The J gene is TRBJ1-2, the V gene TRBV28, with TRBD1 as a possible D gene (5 bases). The CDR3 runs 15 residues. V shed 5 bases and J shed 2 bases, with 15 bases lying between them. CDR1 and CDR2 from the germline V gene are MDHEN and SYDVKM.

This chain joins TRBV7-9 and TRBJ2-5; 14 nucleotides align to TRBD2. J lost 5 bases, V lost 1 base, and 3 bases had no gene match. In germline, CDR1 is SEHNR, CDR2 FQNEAQ (reference sequence). The CDR3 extends over 16 amino acids. This chain's CDR3 is CASSLVGLAGVETQYF. CDR3 bases: TGTGCCAGCAGCTTAGTGGGACTAGCGGGAGTGGAGACCCAGTACTTC.

The chain couples TRBV5-4 to TRBJ1-2; weak D call: TRBD1 (5 bases). Germline V lookup: CDR1 SGHNT, CDR2 YYREEE (reference sequence). Deletions cut 4 bases from V and 6 bases from J, with 22 bases between. This CDR3 comprises 16 residues. CDR3 sequence reads: CASSRGSSRSGHGYTF. The CDR3 nucleotides are TGTGCCAGCAGCCGCGGATCCTCGCGTTCAGGGCATGGCTACACCTTC.

The CDR3 nucleotides read TGTGCCAGCAGCCAATCCCTCCCTGGAAACACCATATATTTT. Translation: CASSQSLPGNTIYF. The chain employs TRBV14 and TRBJ1-3; D gene ambiguous. The germline CDR1 and CDR2 sequences are SGHDN and FVKESK. CDR3 length: 14 amino acids. V lost 2 bases to trimming and J lost 2 bases, with 7 bases between them.

The DNA for the CDR3 is TGCGCCAGCAGTGACAGCAGCTCCTACGAGCAGTACTTC. It specifies CASSDSSSYEQYF. The chain combines TRBV10-2 with TRBJ2-7, with D unresolved. The CDR3 spans 13 residues. V was trimmed by 3 bases and J by 0 bases, leaving 6 bases between them. Germline values: CDR1 WSHSY, CDR2 SAAADI.

This clone was recorded only once. The chain has TRBV28 and TRBJ1-3; D gene uncertain. Germline V gene data show CDR1 as MDHEN and CDR2 as SYDVKM. The CDR3 totals 12 residues. Trimming cost V 11 bases and J 3 bases, with 11 bases left between them. The CDR3 loop is CAGTGNGNTIYF. CDR3 DNA: TGTGCCGGCACGGGGAATGGAAACACCATATATTTT.

Details on this clone: This specimen includes other DNA sequences encoding the same CDR3. The rearrangement links TRBV4-3 to TRBJ2-6, with D perhaps TRBD1 or TRBD2 (5 bases each). Germline V gives CDR1 LGHNA, CDR2 YSLEER. The V gene lost 0 bases and the J gene lost 0 bases, with 6 bases spanning the gap. This CDR3 has 16 amino acids. The CDR3 DNA is TGCGCCAGCAGCCAAGAAGGGACCTCTGGGGCCAACGTCCTGACTTTC. This translates into CASSQEGTSGANVLTF.

This chain connects TRBV9 to TRBJ1-4; D is unclear. V lost 0 bases, J lost 8 bases, and 14 bases lay in between. Germline V CDR1 and CDR2: SGDLS, YYNGEE. The CDR3 runs to 15 residues. The CDR3 coding sequence is TGTGCCAGCAGCGTAGACGAGAAACCGGGGGAAAAACTGTTTTTT. It yields the protein CASSVDEKPGEKLFF.